The clone carrying this TCR beta chain was counted ten times or more. These data belong to a study of T-cell reconstitution after alpha-beta-depleted transplantation in children. Unique molecular identifiers tagged the TCRbeta library. One entry per CDR3 protein results from TCRdb running MiXCR on the PCR reads. This repertoire shows approximately 250,000 distinct CDR3 sequences, 9.7% found once; its top ten account for 5% to 5.5%. Deletions cut 3 bases from V and 0 bases from J, with 8 bases between. Per germline, CDR1 SEHNR and CDR2 FQNEAQ (reference sequence). The CDR3 loop spans 14 amino acids. This TCR was sampled from a human donor who donated a stem cell graft to a child with SCID. The sample was PBMCs from the stem cell graft donor, taken from the stem cell graft. The chain recombines TRBV7-9 with TRBJ1-1, with TRBD1 as a possible D gene (6 bases). The CDR3 region is CASSFDRLNTEAFF. Here the CDR3 DNA reads TGTGCCAGCAGCTTTGACAGGCTGAACACTGAAGCTTTCTTT.